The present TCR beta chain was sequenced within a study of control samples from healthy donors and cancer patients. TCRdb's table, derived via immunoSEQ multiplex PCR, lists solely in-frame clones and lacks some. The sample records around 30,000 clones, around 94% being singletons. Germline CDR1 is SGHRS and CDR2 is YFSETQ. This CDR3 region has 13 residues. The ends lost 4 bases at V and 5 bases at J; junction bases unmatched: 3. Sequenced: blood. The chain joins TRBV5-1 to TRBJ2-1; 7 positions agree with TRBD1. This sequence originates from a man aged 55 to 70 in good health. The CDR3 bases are TGCGCCAGCAGCGTGGGACAGCACAATGAGCAGTTCTTC. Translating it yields CASSVGQHNEQFF.